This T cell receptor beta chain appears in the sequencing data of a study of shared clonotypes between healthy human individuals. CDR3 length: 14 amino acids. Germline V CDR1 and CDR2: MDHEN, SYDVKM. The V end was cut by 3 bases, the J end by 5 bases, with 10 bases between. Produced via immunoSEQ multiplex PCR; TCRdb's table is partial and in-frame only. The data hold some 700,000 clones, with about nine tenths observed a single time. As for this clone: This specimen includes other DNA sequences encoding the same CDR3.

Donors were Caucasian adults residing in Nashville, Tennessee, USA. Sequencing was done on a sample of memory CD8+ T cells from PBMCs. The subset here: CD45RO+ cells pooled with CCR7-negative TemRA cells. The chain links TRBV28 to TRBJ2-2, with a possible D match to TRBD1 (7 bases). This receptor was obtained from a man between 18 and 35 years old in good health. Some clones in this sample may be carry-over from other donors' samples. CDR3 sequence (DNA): TGTGCCAGCAGTTTGGCAGGGGGGACCGGGGAGCTGTTTTTT. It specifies CASSLAGGTGELFF.